These 11 T cell receptor beta chains were all obtained from the same sample, sequenced in a study of blood T cell repertoires in COVID-19. Repertoires were generated with immunoSEQ multiplex PCR, while TCRdb's copy carries only in-frame clones and drops some. The table shows about 190,000 clones, with about 91% occurring only once. Sequencing was done on a sample of peripheral blood. The receptors shown here come from a woman aged 25 to 45 with acute or convalescent COVID-19.

CDR3 bases: TGTGCCAGCAGTCTGCGAACAGATACGCAGTATTTT. It is translated as CASSLRTDTQYF. This chain links TRBV28 with TRBJ2-3; D unresolved. The CDR3 covers 12 residues. Trimming removed 5 bases from V and 3 bases from J, with 6 bases in between. CDR1 and CDR2 from the germline V gene are MDHEN and SYDVKM.

Concerning this clone: A read error may account for a junction end that differs from germline. This chain connects TRBV3-1 (or the pseudogene TRBV3-2) to TRBJ2-7; the D gene is possibly TRBD2 (5 bases). Per the germline V gene, CDR1 is LGHDT and CDR2 is YNNKEL (reference sequence). The CDR3 runs 15 residues. Here the CDR3 DNA reads TGTGCCAGCAGCCAAGCGGGGTCGTTAGGTACTCGCCTTGAATTC. As protein: CASSQAGSLGTRLEF.

The chain joins TRBV6-5 to TRBJ1-4; 7 positions agree with TRBD1. Germline V gives CDR1 MNHEY, CDR2 SVGAGI. V was clipped by 7 bases and J by 7 bases; unmatched bases: 6. CDR3 size: 13 residues. The CDR3 nucleotides read TGTGCCAGCATAGGGGGCTGGAGTGAAAAACTGTTTTTT. It is translated as CASIGGWSEKLFF.

This chain connects TRBV23-1 to TRBJ1-5; no definite D call. TRBV23-1 is an open reading frame whose function is uncertain. The CDR3 totals 14 residues. Trimming removed 0 bases from V and 6 bases from J, with 9 bases in between. CDR3 in amino acids: CASSQSPFPQPQHF. CDR3 bases: TGCGCCAGCAGTCAATCCCCATTCCCTCAGCCCCAGCATTTT.

J is TRBJ1-1 and V is TRBV24-1; the D gene is possibly TRBD1 (5 bases). The CDR3 is 15 residues long. Per the germline V gene, CDR1 is KGHDR and CDR2 is SFDVKD. Between the trimmed V and J ends, which lost 2 bases and 1 base, there was a span of 10 bases. The CDR3 DNA follows: TGTGCCACCAGTGATTCCAGAACAGGGAACACTGAAGCTTTCTTT. This translates into CATSDSRTGNTEAFF.

This CDR3 reads CASSQGGLYGYTF. Written as DNA, the CDR3 is TGCGCCAGCAGCCAAGGGGGCCTCTATGGCTACACCTTC. This chain links TRBV4-1 with TRBJ1-2; the D gene is possibly TRBD1 (5 bases). This CDR3 is 13 amino acids long. CDR1 and CDR2 from the germline V gene are MGHRA and YSYEKL. V lost 1 base and J 4 bases, leaving 7 bases between the germline ends.

The chain joins TRBV9 to TRBJ1-4, with D uncertain. The V end was cut by 3 bases, the J end by 6 bases, with 15 bases between. From germline, CDR1 is SGDLS and CDR2 YYNGEE. CDR3 length equals 15 residues. This chain's CDR3 is CASSAGFDQHEKLFF. CDR3 nucleotides: TGTGCCAGCAGCGCGGGTTTTGACCAGCATGAAAAACTGTTTTTT.

The genes are TRBV21-1 and TRBJ1-5. TRBV21-1 is a known pseudogene. CDR3 size: 11 residues. CDR3 in DNA: TGTGCCAGCAGCAGGGAGCAGCCCCAGCATTTT. It yields the protein CASSREQPQHF.

The rearrangement links TRBV5-1 to TRBJ2-3, with no clear D. Germline CDR1 is SGHRS and CDR2 is YFSETQ. There are 12 residues in the CDR3. Trimming left V 3 bases short and J 3 bases short, with 5 bases between. The CDR3 loop is CASSSYTDTQYF. The CDR3 coding sequence is TGCGCCAGCAGCTCGTATACAGATACGCAGTATTTT.

Turning to this clone: At one of its ends the junction is not consistent with the germline gene, which may arise from a read error. The chain uses TRBV18 and TRBJ1-5, with a weak D call TRBD1 (5 bases). There are 17 residues in the CDR3. CDR1 is KGHSH, CDR2 LQKENI, per germline. CDR3 sequence reads: CASSSDNTTHPNRPQHF. DNA for the CDR3: TGTGCCAGCTCATCGGACAACACGACCCATCCGAATCGGCCCCAGCATTTT.

The chain uses TRBV28 and TRBJ1-2, with a weak D call TRBD1 (6 bases). Trimming cost V 5 bases and J 3 bases, with 10 bases left between them. The CDR3 contains 13 residues. Germline CDR1 reads MDHEN; CDR2 reads SYDVKM. The CDR3 loop reads CASSRDRYYGYTF. In nucleotides, the CDR3 is TGTGCCAGCAGTCGCGACAGGTACTATGGCTACACCTTC.